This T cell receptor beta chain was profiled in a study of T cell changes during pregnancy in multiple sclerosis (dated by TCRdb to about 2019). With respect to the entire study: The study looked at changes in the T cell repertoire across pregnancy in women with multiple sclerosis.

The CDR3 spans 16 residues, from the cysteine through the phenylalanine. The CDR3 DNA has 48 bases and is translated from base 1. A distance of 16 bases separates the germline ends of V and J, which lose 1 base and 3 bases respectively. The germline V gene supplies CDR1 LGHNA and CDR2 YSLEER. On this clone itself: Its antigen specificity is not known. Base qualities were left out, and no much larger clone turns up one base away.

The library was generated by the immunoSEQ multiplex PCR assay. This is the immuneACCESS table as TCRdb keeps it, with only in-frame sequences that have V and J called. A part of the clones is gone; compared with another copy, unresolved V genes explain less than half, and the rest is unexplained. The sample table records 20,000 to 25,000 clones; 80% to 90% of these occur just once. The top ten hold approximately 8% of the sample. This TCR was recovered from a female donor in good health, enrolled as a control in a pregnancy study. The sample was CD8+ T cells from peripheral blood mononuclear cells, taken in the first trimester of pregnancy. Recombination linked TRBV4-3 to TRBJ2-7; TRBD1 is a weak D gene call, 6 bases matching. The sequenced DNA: TGCGCCAGCAGCCAAGGGGAATCGGGACACCTCTACGAGCAGTACTTC. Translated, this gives CASSQGESGHLYEQYF.